The clone carrying this T cell receptor beta chain was counted ten times or more. The antigen remains undetermined. Absent ophthalmopathy progression within 18 months defined stable Graves' hyperthyroidism. Patients between 18 and 65 years old had hyperthyroidism, newly diagnosed and lasting under 2 months. The data belong to a study of T cells in Graves' hyperthyroidism and ophthalmopathy. Regarding the study as a whole: Ophthalmopathy and stable hyperthyroidism were separated by a 13 V-J model.

Amplification of TCR beta CDR3 regions used RNA as the template. The TCR CDR3 was amplified in a first-round RT-PCR using the HTBI primer set. In TCRdb, the multiplex PCR reads were re-called with MiXCR into one record per CDR3 protein. Of roughly 700,000 distinct CDR3 sequences listed, 14% are singletons. The sequenced material came from blood. This receptor was identified in a woman aged 18-35 years with Graves' hyperthyroidism.

In DNA form, the CDR3 reads TGTGCCTGGAGTGCACGTATCAATCAGCCCCAGCATTTT. It is translated as CAWSARINQPQHF. The V and J genes are TRBV30 and TRBJ1-5; D gene ambiguous. Germline V gene lookup returns CDR1 GTSNPN and CDR2 SVGIG (reference sequence). This CDR3 spans 13 amino acids. Trimming stripped 1 base from V and 3 bases from J, with 7 bases between.